A single sample is the source of the 21 T cell receptor beta chains below, sequenced in a study of tumor-infiltrating lymphocytes in primary liver carcinoma listed by TCRdb under 2017. Sequencing instrument: Illumina HiSeq 2500. A constant-region primer and ProtoScript II reverse transcriptase were used to reverse-transcribe TCRbeta-specific cDNA from roughly 500 ng total RNA. Construction of the TCRbeta libraries relied on three nested rounds of multiplex PCR, following a slightly modified ARM-PCR procedure. Multiplex TRBV1-TRBV30 forward primers and a Cbeta reverse primer were used in the first two PCR rounds, each of which was run for 10 to 11 cycles. The raw public reads went through TCRdb reprocessing: fastp at Q25, MiXCR clone calling, in-frame beta chains kept. Identical CDR3 protein sequences are pooled into one entry, listed with their most common genes and DNA. Present in this sample are just over 300,000 distinct CDR3 sequences, around three fifths of which were seen just once. In total, the top ten clones hold more than 15% of the sample.

RNA from unsorted whole blood was extracted with TRIzol reagent, and germline DNA was obtained with the DNeasy Blood & Tissue kit. Sequenced input: peripheral blood. All receptors come from a young woman with primary liver carcinoma and hepatitis B virus infection.

J is TRBJ2-7 and V is TRBV11-2; D unresolved. Trimming pared 7 bases from V and 7 bases from J, leaving 23 bases between. Germline V gene data show CDR1 as SGHAT and CDR2 as FQNNGV. This CDR3 is 15 amino acids long. As DNA, the CDR3 is TGTGCCAGCACCTCCTCGGACCGGCGGACCAATGAGCAGTACTTC. Translation gives CASTSSDRRTNEQYF. The full variable domain, rest sourced from reference TRBV11-2 and TRBJ2-7, is EAGVAQSPRYKIIEKRQSVAFWCNPISGHATLYWYQQILGQGPKLLIQFQNNGVVDDSQLPKDRFSAERLKGVDSTLKIQPAKLEDSAVYLCASTSSDRRTNEQYFGPGTRLTVT.

In regard to this clonotype: One junction end disagrees with the germline gene, perhaps due to a read error. The rearrangement links TRBV6-5 to TRBJ2-3; D not resolved. The CDR3 spans 15 residues. CDR1 and CDR2 (germline): MNHEY, SVGAGI. CDR3 amino acids: CDSSYGSGSTDTQYF. CDR3 DNA sequence: TGTGACAGCAGTTACGGTTCTGGGAGCACAGATACGCAGTATTTT.

This clonotype occurred a few times. V is TRBV6-2 or TRBV6-3 and J is TRBJ2-3; TRBD2 aligns across 11 bases. The CDR3 runs 17 residues. Germline V gene lookup returns CDR1 MNHEY and CDR2 SVGEGT. Germline trimming cut 7 bases from V and 5 bases from J; bases unmatched to any gene: 14. This chain's CDR3 is CASTPWLAGGRGDTQYF. DNA for the CDR3: TGTGCCAGCACCCCATGGCTAGCGGGAGGCCGAGGAGATACGCAGTATTTT.

This clonotype was seen only a few times. This may be a read error, as it is one base from a much larger clone. The chain combines TRBV11-2 with TRBJ2-1, with TRBD1 matching 9 bases. Germline V gene data show CDR1 as SGHAT and CDR2 as FQNNGV. This CDR3 comprises 12 residues. CDR3 protein: CANSQHRDREFF. CDR3 coding DNA: TGTGCCAACAGCCAACACCGGGACAGGGAGTTCTTC.

This sequence joins TRBV13 and TRBJ1-1; possible D gene TRBD1, 5 bases. In germline, CDR1 is PRHDT, CDR2 FYEKMQ (reference sequence). CDR3 length: 14 residues. Trimming removed 4 bases from V and 2 bases from J, with 11 bases in between. CDR3 sequence: CASSSGRSNTEAFF. CDR3 nucleotide sequence: TGTGCCAGCAGCTCGGGACGGTCAAACACTGAAGCTTTCTTT.

In the case of this clonotype: No conserved phenylalanine or tryptophan is present at the end of the CDR3, so a read error is the likely explanation. V usage is TRBV6-1 and J usage is TRBJ2-5; TRBD2 aligns across 10 bases. Germline loops: CDR1 MNHNS, CDR2 SASEGT. This CDR3 is built from 17 residues. With V trimmed by 0 bases and J by 2 bases, 6 bases remained unmatched. CDR3: CASSEAGRTSGQETQYL. DNA for the CDR3: TGTGCCAGCAGTGAAGCGGGGCGGACTAGCGGTCAAGAGACCCAGTACCTC.

A note on this clonotype: This may stem from a read error, because a much larger clone lies one nucleotide away. V usage is TRBV4-2 and J usage is TRBJ2-7; 8 bases agree with TRBD2. This CDR3 has 14 residues. In germline, CDR1 is LGHNA, CDR2 YNFKEQ. The CDR3 here is CVSSQATSVGEQYF. In nucleotides, the CDR3 is TGTGTCAGCAGCCAAGCGACTAGCGTCGGCGAGCAGTACTTC.

The chain employs TRBV6-6 and TRBJ2-3, with 7 positions matching TRBD2. Per the germline V gene, CDR1 is MNHNY and CDR2 is SVGAGI (reference sequence). The CDR3 has 15 residues. Trimming at V came to 7 bases and at J to 2 bases, leaving 9 bases not matched to a gene. As DNA, the CDR3 is TGTGCCAGCATGGCTAGCGGTGTGAACACAGATACGCAGTATTTT. It yields the protein CASMASGVNTDTQYF.

The genes are TRBV7-9 and TRBJ2-3; either TRBD1 or TRBD2 may fit D (5 bases each). V lost 10 bases, J lost 3 bases, and 20 bases lay in between. This CDR3 comprises 15 residues. Germline V gene lookup returns CDR1 SEHNR and CDR2 FQNEAQ (reference sequence). The CDR3 loop is CATISGPIVTDTQYF. As DNA, the CDR3 is TGTGCCACCATATCGGGACCGATAGTGACAGATACGCAGTATTTT.

A note on this clonotype: A junction end diverges from the germline sequence, so it may reflect a read error. The V and J genes are TRBV11-2 and TRBJ2-7; D is perhaps TRBD1 (6 bases). The CDR3 is 14 residues long. Per the germline V gene, CDR1 is SGHAT and CDR2 is FQNNGV. The CDR3 DNA follows: TGTACCAGCAGCCCTAACCGGGACACCTACGAGCAGTACTTC. It codes for CTSSPNRDTYEQYF.

To note about this clonotype: A much more abundant neighbour one base away suggests this may be a read error. The gene calls are TRBV6-5 and TRBJ2-2, with D tentatively TRBD2 (7 bases). This CDR3 spans 13 amino acids. CDR1 is MNHEY, CDR2 SVGAGI, per germline. DNA of the CDR3: TGTGCCAGCTCTAGGGGGGGCGCCGGGGTGCTGTTTTTT. This gives the protein CASSRGGAGVLFF.

A word on this clonotype: This may arise from a read error, as a much more abundant clone is one base away. The genes are TRBV6-2 or TRBV6-3 and TRBJ2-2; D is unclear. This CDR3 comprises 13 residues. Germline values: CDR1 MNHEY, CDR2 SVGEGT. CDR3 nucleotides: TGTGCCACCAGTTCTAGGGATGGTGGGGAGCTGTTTTTT. It encodes CATSSRDGGELFF.

Remarks on this clonotype: This may stem from a read error, because a much larger clone lies one nucleotide away. The gene calls are TRBV12-3 or TRBV12-4 and TRBJ1-3, with D unresolved. CDR3 size: 17 residues. The CDR3 region has the DNA TGTGCCAGCAGTTTGTCCTTCGACTCCAGCTCTGGAAACACCGTATATTTT. Translating it yields CASSLSFDSSSGNTVYF.

The rearrangement links TRBV5-6 to TRBJ2-2, with TRBD2 as a possible D gene (6 bases). Trimming left V 4 bases short and J 4 bases short, with 14 bases between. This CDR3 region has 15 residues. Germline CDR1 reads SGHDT; CDR2 reads YYEEEE. DNA for the CDR3: TGTGCCAGCAGCCTCTGGGGGGTTAGCACCGGGGAGCTGTTTTTT. Residues: CASSLWGVSTGELFF.

Details on this clonotype: One junction end does not reproduce the germline sequence, and a read error may be involved. This chain connects TRBV28 to TRBJ2-5; 12 bases fit TRBD1. Germline V lookup: CDR1 MDHEN, CDR2 SYDVKM. CDR3 length: 15 amino acids. The CDR3 loop is CTSSPGTGGVETQYF. The CDR3 region has the DNA TGTACCAGCAGCCCGGGGACAGGGGGCGTAGAGACCCAGTACTTC.

This clonotype has more than one count but fewer than ten. This chain's CDR3 is CASSSPRTATYEQYF. The CDR3 nucleotides read TGTGCCAGCAGTTCGCCCCGGACCGCAACCTACGAGCAGTACTTC. The J gene is TRBJ2-7, the V gene TRBV28, with D hard to call. Per the germline V gene, CDR1 is MDHEN and CDR2 is SYDVKM. CDR3 length equals 15 residues. V shed 4 bases and J shed 2 bases, with 15 bases lying between them.

The sample holds a few counts of this clonotype. The chain is built from TRBV7-9 and TRBJ1-5; 7 nucleotides align to TRBD1. This CDR3 comprises 14 residues. Trimming cost V 4 bases and J 7 bases; bases outside gene matches: 7. The V gene's germline CDR1 is SEHNR and CDR2 FQNEAQ (reference sequence). CDR3 sequence reads: CASSSLTGNQPQHF. In nucleotides, the CDR3 is TGTGCCAGCAGCTCCCTGACAGGGAACCAGCCCCAGCATTTT.

The chain employs TRBV4-1 and TRBJ1-2; D call uncertain. The CDR3 spans 16 residues. Germline-derived CDR1 and CDR2 are MGHRA and YSYEKL. Trimming stripped 4 bases from V and 0 bases from J, with 15 bases between. The CDR3 bases are TGCGCCAGCAGCCCTGGACCGTCTACTACTAACTATGGCTACACCTTC. Amino acids: CASSPGPSTTNYGYTF.

As concerns this clonotype: A single base separates this from a much larger clone, so it may be a read error. CDR3 coding DNA: TGCAGCGCGAGGGTCACTTACGAGCAGTACTTC. Translation gives CSARVTYEQYF. The chain joins TRBV29-1 to TRBJ2-7; weak D call: TRBD2 (5 bases). The CDR3 totals 11 residues. Trimming left V 7 bases short and J 4 bases short, with 11 bases between. Germline V gene sequence: CDR1 SQVTM, CDR2 ANQGSEA.

There are many counts of this clonotype. The chain employs TRBV12-3 or TRBV12-4 and TRBJ1-5; D uncertain. The germline V and J ends were trimmed by 4 bases and 3 bases, with 7 bases remaining between them. The CDR3 totals 13 residues. The chain's CDR3 is CASSYGNNQPQHF. The DNA for the CDR3 is TGTGCCAGCAGTTATGGAAACAATCAGCCCCAGCATTTT.

This clonotype was found many times. This chain links TRBV12-3 or TRBV12-4 with TRBJ1-6, with D tentatively TRBD1 (5 bases). The V end was cut by 3 bases, the J end by 6 bases, with 9 bases between. This CDR3 has 14 amino acids. CDR3 coding DNA: TGTGCCAGCAGTTTCGGCAGGGCTAATTCACCCCTCCACTTT. The encoded protein is CASSFGRANSPLHF.